The 27 T cell receptor beta chains below come from one sample, sequenced in a study of OX40 agonist ivuxolimab in advanced cancers. Sequencing used immunoSEQ multiplex PCR; TCRdb keeps in-frame clones, though not all of them. The profile covers 60,000 to 85,000 clones, with about 89% appearing a single time and approximately 0.5% taken by the ten largest. Sequencing used CD4+ or CD8+ T cells sorted from blood, obtained in a trial of the OX40 agonist ivuxolimab. Receptors were obtained from an adult with an advanced solid tumor such as melanoma, head and neck, liver or kidney cancer.

CDR3 residues: CASSVGASPTNEKLFF. The CDR3 bases are TGTGCCAGCAGCGTGGGGGCTTCTCCAACTAATGAAAAACTGTTTTTT. This chain uses TRBV9 with TRBJ1-4; tentative D call: TRBD1 (6 bases). CDR1 is SGDLS, CDR2 YYNGEE, per germline. Trimming removed 2 bases at V and 0 bases at J, with 11 bases between. This CDR3 has 16 residues.

The V and J genes are TRBV28 and TRBJ1-2, with TRBD1 matching over 12 bases. The CDR3 is made up of 16 amino acids. The germline V gene has CDR1 MDHEN and CDR2 SYDVKM. The ends lost 2 bases at V and 6 bases at J; junction bases unmatched: 7. CDR3 nucleotides: TGTGCCAGCAGTTTACTACCGGGACAGGGGGCAAATGGCTACACCTTC. Its protein product is CASSLLPGQGANGYTF.

The chain joins TRBV19 to TRBJ1-2; D gene uncertain. The CDR3 has 14 residues. Germline V gene lookup returns CDR1 LNHDA and CDR2 SQIVND (reference sequence). Trimming took 1 base from V and 5 from J, leaving 11 bases between them. The CDR3 spells CASSIAGWAYGYTF. The CDR3 bases are TGTGCCAGTAGTATAGCCGGTTGGGCTTATGGCTACACCTTC.

The chain has TRBV5-8 and TRBJ1-3; D is undetermined. This CDR3 comprises 14 residues. Germline assignment: CDR1 SGHTS and CDR2 YDEGEE. V was shortened by 5 bases and J by 2 bases, with 11 bases between the two germline ends. As DNA, the CDR3 is TGTGCCAGCAGTCTACAAGGAACTGGAAACACCATATATTTT. This encodes CASSLQGTGNTIYF. Complete variable domain (other parts from reference TRBV5-8 and TRBJ1-3): EAGVTQSPTHLIKTRGQQATLRCSPISGHTSVYWYQQALGLGLQFLLWYDEGEERNRGNFPPRFSGRQFPNYSSELNVNALELEDSALYLCASSLQGTGNTIYFGEGSWLTVV.

The chain couples TRBV5-6 to TRBJ1-2; 7 nucleotides agree with TRBD1. Germline trimming cut 3 bases from V and 4 bases from J; bases unmatched to any gene: 12. Looked up from germline, CDR1 is SGHDT and CDR2 is YYEEEE. The CDR3 has 16 amino acids. CDR3 sequence (DNA): TGTGCCAGCAGCTCAATACTGGGACAGACTACCTATGGCTACACCTTC. Residues: CASSSILGQTTYGYTF.

This clone was seen only once. V is TRBV29-1 and J is TRBJ2-5; TRBD1 might be the D (5 bases). V lost 7 bases and J 4 bases, leaving 10 bases between the germline ends. The CDR3 covers 11 residues. Germline loops: CDR1 SQVTM, CDR2 ANQGSEA. Here the CDR3 reads CSAGLGETQYF. CDR3 sequence (DNA): TGCAGCGCAGGGTTAGGAGAGACCCAGTACTTC.

The V and J genes are TRBV5-6 and TRBJ2-7; unclear D gene. CDR1 is SGHDT, CDR2 YYEEEE, per germline. The CDR3 is made up of 17 amino acids. Trimming took 0 bases from V and 1 from J, leaving 17 bases between them. CDR3 loop: CASSLVGDWKLSYEQYF. CDR3 nucleotides: TGTGCCAGCAGCTTGGTAGGAGATTGGAAGCTTTCCTACGAGCAGTACTTC. The full variable domain, in which reference TRBV5-6 and TRBJ2-7 provide the parts outside the CDR3, is DAGVTQSPTHLIKTRGQQVTLRCSPKSGHDTVSWYQQALGQGPQFIFQYYEEEERQRGNFPDRFSGHQFPNYSSELNVNALLLGDSALYLCASSLVGDWKLSYEQYFGPGTRLTVT.

J is TRBJ2-6 and V is TRBV30, with 10 bases lining up with TRBD1. This CDR3 contains 16 residues. Germline CDR1 reads GTSNPN; CDR2 reads SVGIG (reference sequence). The V gene end was trimmed by 6 bases and the J gene end by 2 bases; junction bases not matched to a gene: 7. The DNA of the CDR3 is TGTGCCTGTCCCCGGGACAGGGGTCCTGGGGCCAACGTCCTGACTTTC. Its translation: CACPRDRGPGANVLTF. Full variable domain (remainder filled in from reference TRBV30 and TRBJ2-6): SQTIHQWPATLVQPVGSPLSLECTVEGTSNPNLYWYRQAAGRGLQLLFYSVGIGQISSEVPQNLSASRPQDRQFILSSKKLLLSDSGFYLCACPRDRGPGANVLTFGAGSRLTVL.

The rearrangement joins TRBV5-4 to TRBJ1-4, with 11 bases aligning to TRBD1. J lost 7 bases, V lost 7 bases, and 12 bases had no gene match. This CDR3 is built from 16 residues. Germline CDR1 is SGHNT and CDR2 is YYREEE (reference sequence). CDR3 coding DNA: TGTGCCAGCGCGTCGACTCCGGGGACAGGGGGTGAAAAACTGTTTTTT. Amino acids: CASASTPGTGGEKLFF.

This clone has a single count. The chain carries TRBV2 and TRBJ2-3, with D possibly being TRBD2 (5 bases). Germline CDR1 SNHLY, CDR2 FYNNEI. The CDR3 totals 12 residues. V shed 5 bases and J shed 6 bases, with 9 bases lying between them. For the CDR3, the DNA is TGTGCCAGCAGTTGGGAGCGGGATACGCAGTATTTT. This translates into CASSWERDTQYF.

This clone was observed a single time. The chain uses TRBV11-2 and TRBJ2-3; 10 nucleotides match TRBD2. V shed 5 bases and J 4 bases; nucleotides not matched to a gene: 9. The CDR3 loop spans 16 amino acids. Looked up from germline, CDR1 is SGHAT and CDR2 is FQNNGV. The CDR3 here is CASSQASGSHPDTQYF. The CDR3 DNA sequence: TGTGCCAGCAGCCAAGCTAGCGGGAGCCACCCAGATACGCAGTATTTT.

V and J are TRBV19 and TRBJ1-1; D is undetermined. Trimming removed 5 bases at V and 1 base at J, with 8 bases between. CDR1 is LNHDA, CDR2 SQIVND, per germline (reference sequence). CDR3 length equals 13 residues. The CDR3 sequence: CASSETRNTEAFF. CDR3 DNA: TGTGCCAGTAGTGAAACAAGGAACACTGAAGCTTTCTTT.

A single count supports this clone. The chain links TRBV5-4 to TRBJ2-1, with a weak D call TRBD2 (7 bases). Germline CDR1 and CDR2: SGHNT and YYREEE (reference sequence). There are 19 residues in the CDR3. Trimming shortened V by 4 bases and J by 5 bases, and 28 bases separated the two germline ends. The CDR3 loop is CASSLIRGGWTANHNEQFF. DNA for the CDR3: TGTGCCAGCAGCCTGATTAGGGGGGGGTGGACTGCAAACCACAATGAGCAGTTCTTC.

The V gene is TRBV6-5, the J gene TRBJ2-3, with TRBD1 matching 9 bases. The V segment lost 5 bases and the J segment 4 bases; nucleotides outside the gene matches: 7. Looked up from germline, CDR1 is MNHEY and CDR2 is SVGAGI. This CDR3 is built from 15 residues. This chain's CDR3 is CASSTQGALSDTQYF. The DNA of the CDR3 is TGTGCCAGCAGTACACAGGGGGCCTTGTCAGATACGCAGTATTTT.

This clone was recorded only once. The chain joins TRBV19 to TRBJ2-2; D remains unclear. V gave up 7 bases and J gave up 2 bases, with 11 bases separating them. Germline lookup yields CDR1 LNHDA and CDR2 SQIVND (reference sequence). The CDR3 length is 14 residues. CDR3 DNA sequence: TGTGCCAGTAATAGGAGACTTAACACCGGGGAGCTGTTTTTT. This gives the protein CASNRRLNTGELFF.

The CDR3 is CASSSRAGTGVEQYF. The CDR3 bases are TGTGCCAGCAGCTCCCGGGCCGGGACAGGGGTCGAGCAGTACTTC. V gene TRBV11-2 combines with J gene TRBJ2-7; 10 bases fit TRBD1. J was trimmed by 6 bases and V by 4 bases; bases with no gene match: 9. CDR1 is SGHAT and CDR2 is FQNNGV in the germline V gene. The CDR3 is 15 residues long.

The V call is TRBV25-1, the J call TRBJ1-2, with no clear D. V was cut by 1 base and J by 2 bases, with 11 bases left in between. This CDR3 has 15 amino acids. Germline assignment: CDR1 MGHDK and CDR2 SYGVNS. DNA of the CDR3: TGTGCCAGCAGTGAATGGAACCGAGGAAACTATGGCTACACCTTC. Translating it yields CASSEWNRGNYGYTF.

This clone showed up just a few times. The rearrangement uses TRBV4-1 and TRBJ1-5; TRBD1 might be the D (5 bases). Between the trimmed V and J ends, which lost 1 base and 2 bases, there was a span of 18 bases. Germline V lookup: CDR1 MGHRA, CDR2 YSYEKL. This CDR3 spans 18 amino acids. The CDR3 sequence is CASSQGEGPPLGNQPQHF. The CDR3 DNA reads as TGCGCCAGCAGCCAAGGTGAGGGACCTCCTTTGGGCAATCAGCCCCAGCATTTT.

The rearrangement joins TRBV5-1 to TRBJ1-1, with a tentative D call TRBD1 (6 bases). Trimming pared 1 base from V and 1 base from J, leaving 11 bases between. The CDR3 consists of 15 residues. The germline CDR1 and CDR2 sequences are SGHRS and YFSETQ. The CDR3 sequence: CASSLSLTGNTEAFF. Written as DNA, the CDR3 is TGCGCCAGCAGCTTGTCCCTGACAGGGAACACTGAAGCTTTCTTT.

This clone was recorded a few times. This chain uses TRBV30 with TRBJ2-7; 7 bases align to TRBD1. This CDR3 comprises 13 residues. Germline values: CDR1 GTSNPN, CDR2 SVGIG (reference sequence). V shed 8 bases and J 5 bases; nucleotides not matched to a gene: 12. In DNA form, the CDR3 reads TGTGCCCGGACAGAGGGGGCTGACCACGAGCAGTACTTC. Translation: CARTEGADHEQYF.

This chain joins TRBV10-1 and TRBJ2-7; TRBD2 aligns across 9 bases. CDR1 is WNHNN, CDR2 SYGVQD, per germline (reference sequence). The CDR3 is made up of 16 amino acids. J gave up 2 bases and V 3 bases, and 8 bases lay outside the gene matches. CDR3 nucleotides: TGCGCCAGCAGTGACCCAGCGGGAGGTGGTACCTACGAGCAGTACTTC. Its protein is CASSDPAGGGTYEQYF.

The rearrangement joins TRBV25-1 to TRBJ2-7; no clear D. Germline-derived CDR1 and CDR2 are MGHDK and SYGVNS. Trimming removed 4 bases at V and 5 bases at J, with 6 bases between. The CDR3 covers 11 residues. The CDR3 bases are TGTGCCAGCAGTGCTTCTCACGAGCAGTACTTC. Amino acids: CASSASHEQYF.

V is TRBV7-9 and J is TRBJ2-7; D is undetermined. CDR1 SEHNR and CDR2 FQNEAQ come from the germline V gene (reference sequence). This CDR3 spans 14 amino acids. V lost 3 bases, J lost 2 bases, and 11 bases lay in between. CDR3 sequence reads: CASSFGQPAYEQYF. For the CDR3, the DNA is TGTGCCAGCAGCTTCGGGCAGCCCGCCTACGAGCAGTACTTC.

The genes are TRBV6-1 and TRBJ1-4; 8 positions match TRBD1. The CDR3 is 15 amino acids. J gave up 7 bases and V 4 bases, and 8 bases lay outside the gene matches. Germline V gene sequence: CDR1 MNHNS, CDR2 SASEGT. The CDR3 here is CASSAAGGGGEKLFF. The CDR3 DNA follows: TGTGCCAGCAGTGCGGCAGGGGGCGGAGGTGAAAAACTGTTTTTT.

This clone was seen only a few times. V and J are TRBV7-2 and TRBJ1-6, with TRBD1 matching over 9 bases. The germline gives CDR1 SGHTA, CDR2 FQGNSA. This CDR3 contains 16 residues. V shed 5 bases, J shed 10 bases, and the junction held 12 bases outside the gene matches. The CDR3 sequence is CASSPIGTGLDSPLHF. CDR3 in DNA: TGTGCCAGCAGCCCAATCGGGACAGGGCTAGACTCACCCCTCCACTTT.

The rearrangement joins TRBV5-4 to TRBJ2-5, with a weak D call TRBD2 (5 bases). The CDR3 runs to 16 residues. V was pared by 1 base and J by 5 bases, with 18 bases between. Germline V CDR1 and CDR2: SGHNT, YYREEE (reference sequence). CDR3 coding DNA: TGTGCCAGCAGCTTGACTAGGGCGTGGGAGCGGGAGACCCAGTACTTC. The encoded protein is CASSLTRAWERETQYF.

This clone occurred once. This chain connects TRBV27 to TRBJ2-1; TRBD1 agrees at 7 bases. The CDR3 consists of 15 residues. Germline CDR1 reads MNHEY; CDR2 reads SMNVEV (reference sequence). The J segment lost 5 bases and the V segment lost 2 bases, leaving 6 bases of the junction unmatched. The CDR3 region is CASSLRDRDHNEQFF. The CDR3 DNA sequence: TGTGCCAGCAGTTTACGAGACAGGGACCACAATGAGCAGTTCTTC.